Below are 9 T cell receptor beta chains sequenced from a single sample in a study of cytomegalovirus exposure and HLA in healthy donors (dated by TCRdb to the late 2010s). Libraries came from the immunoSEQ multiplex PCR assay. For the multiplex PCR, a mixture combining 60 forward primers for TCR Vbeta segments and 13 reverse primers for TCR Jbeta segments was used. The table was pulled from immuneACCESS by TCRdb, which kept in-frame rearrangements only. Such tables lose some clones; where checked, under half of the loss comes from unresolved V genes, and the rest has no known cause. The table for this sample lists approximately 140,000 clones; 50% to 75% of them were counted only once. Under 7.5% of the sample lies in the top ten. Sequencing was performed on PBMCs. These receptor sequences come from a woman in her fifties or sixties in good health and CMV-seropositive.

This clone occurred once. The CDR3 protein is CASRYELSGQGYNEQFF. The DNA for the CDR3 is TGTGCCAGCAGGTATGAACTTTCGGGACAGGGATACAATGAGCAGTTCTTC. The chain carries TRBV28 and TRBJ2-1; the match to TRBD1 covers 9 bases. From germline, CDR1 is MDHEN and CDR2 SYDVKM. The CDR3 spans 17 residues. V was pared by 6 bases and J by 4 bases, with 13 bases of the junction left unmatched.

The V and J genes are TRBV7-2 and TRBJ2-2, with D possibly matching TRBD1 (6 bases). V was trimmed by 1 base and J by 5 bases, leaving 14 bases between them. Looked up from germline, CDR1 is SGHTA and CDR2 is FQGNSA. CDR3 length: 16 residues. The CDR3 protein is CASSLGGPGETGELFF. CDR3 bases: TGTGCCAGCAGCTTAGGGGGGCCCGGCGAGACCGGGGAGCTGTTTTTT.

The J gene is TRBJ2-7, the V gene TRBV7-2; TRBD2 aligns across 7 bases. Germline V gene data show CDR1 as SGHTA and CDR2 as FQGNSA. V shed 1 base and J 2 bases; nucleotides not matched to a gene: 2. This CDR3 is built from 14 residues. CDR3 in DNA: TGTGCCAGCAGCTTAGGGCTAGCGGCCTACGAGCAGTACTTC. This codes for CASSLGLAAYEQYF.

About this clone: Given the absence of the conserved phenylalanine or tryptophan at the CDR3 end, a read error is likely. The chain uses TRBV10-3 and TRBJ1-2; TRBD1 matches at 11 bases. Germline CDR1 and CDR2: ENHRY and SYGVKD. The CDR3 runs 12 residues. With V trimmed by 10 bases and J by 8 bases, 6 bases remained unmatched. The CDR3 is CATRTGGEGYTL. CDR3 DNA: TGTGCCACGCGGACAGGGGGCGAGGGCTACACCCTC.

This chain joins TRBV29-1 and TRBJ2-5; possible D gene TRBD2, 6 bases. With 0 bases removed from V and 4 bases from J, the gap between germline ends came to 12 bases. Looked up from germline, CDR1 is SQVTM and CDR2 is ANQGSEA. CDR3 length: 14 amino acids. DNA of the CDR3: TGCAGCGTTGAAGATTTGCGGGGTCGAGAGACCCAGTACTTC. Its translation is CSVEDLRGRETQYF.

The chain joins TRBV27 to TRBJ1-2; a possible D gene is TRBD1 (6 bases). V gave up 3 bases and J gave up 7 bases, with 15 bases separating them. The CDR3 is 14 amino acids. CDR1 is MNHEY, CDR2 SMNVEV, per germline (reference sequence). CDR3 nucleotide sequence: TGTGCCAGCAGTTTCGTACCACAGGGTCGTGGCTACACCTTC. Amino acids: CASSFVPQGRGYTF.

In regard to this clone: One end of the junction varies from germline; a read error may be responsible. This sequence joins TRBV4-3 and TRBJ1-5; 8 nucleotides match TRBD1. The CDR3 runs 15 residues. CDR1 LGHNA and CDR2 YSLEER come from the germline V gene. The CDR3 DNA reads TGCGCCAGCAGCCAAGTGGCAGGGGGCAATCGGCCCCAGCATTTT. Amino acid sequence: CASSQVAGGNRPQHF.

This clone was counted between two and nine times. This chain links TRBV2 with TRBJ2-1; 8 nucleotides agree with TRBD2. J gave up 8 bases and V 7 bases, and 10 bases lay outside the gene matches. There are 14 residues in the CDR3. The germline CDR1 and CDR2 sequences are SNHLY and FYNNEI. The CDR3 reads CASTGTSKIHEQFF. DNA for the CDR3: TGTGCCAGCACCGGGACTAGTAAGATTCATGAGCAGTTCTTC.

The V and J genes are TRBV29-1 and TRBJ1-1; perhaps TRBD1 as D (6 bases). The CDR3 length is 15 residues. Germline V gene data show CDR1 as SQVTM and CDR2 as ANQGSEA. Trimming left V 1 base short and J 3 bases short, with 15 bases between. CDR3: CSVEGKGGVDTEAFF. The CDR3 DNA follows: TGCAGCGTTGAAGGGAAGGGGGGGGTGGACACTGAAGCTTTCTTT. The complete variable domain, with remaining parts taken from reference TRBV29-1 and TRBJ1-1, reads SAVISQKPSRDICQRGTSLTIQCQVDSQVTMMFWYRQQPGQSLTLIATANQGSEATYESGFVIDKFPISRPNLTFSTLTVSNMSPEDSSIYLCSVEGKGGVDTEAFFGQGTRLTVV.